Below, 7 T cell receptor beta chains from the same sample are listed, as sequenced in a study of blood T cell repertoires in COVID-19 (dated by TCRdb to 2020 to 2022). The library was generated by the immunoSEQ multiplex PCR assay. Imported from immuneACCESS, the table was reduced by TCRdb to in-frame sequences with V and J called. These copies leave out some clones; in studies compared against another copy, an unresolved V gene accounts for under half, and the cause of the remainder is not known. The sample contains approximately 150,000 clones, approximately 89% of them found a single time. 1.5% to 2% of the sample is taken by the ten largest. The specimen was peripheral blood. The source of these receptors is a human donor in a cohort sampled during active COVID-19.

The CDR3 DNA reads TGTGCCAGCAGTTACTTGGCGGGAAAACTGTTTTTT. It specifies CASSYLAGKLFF. The chain has TRBV6-6 and TRBJ1-4, with D unresolved. CDR1 MNHNY and CDR2 SVGAGI come from the germline V gene (reference sequence). Trimming shortened V by 1 base and J by 10 bases, and 7 bases separated the two germline ends. CDR3 length: 12 residues.

V usage is TRBV7-9 and J usage is TRBJ2-1; no clear D gene. V gave up 5 bases and J gave up 8 bases, with 10 bases separating them. Germline loops: CDR1 SEHNR, CDR2 FQNEAQ (reference sequence). The CDR3 extends over 12 amino acids. The CDR3 DNA reads TGTGCCAGCAGCCAGACTGAAGATGAGCAGTTCTTC. Translation gives CASSQTEDEQFF.

This chain links TRBV5-6 with TRBJ2-7, with 7 bases identical to TRBD2. CDR3 length: 15 amino acids. The J segment lost 3 bases and the V segment lost 4 bases, leaving 10 bases of the junction unmatched. CDR1 is SGHDT, CDR2 YYEEEE, per germline. This CDR3 reads CASSPGGSVVYEQYF. CDR3 in DNA: TGTGCCAGCAGCCCCGGCGGGAGTGTTGTCTACGAGCAGTACTTC.

The genes are TRBV18 and TRBJ2-1; TRBD2 matches at 13 bases. V gave up 4 bases and J gave up 7 bases; unmatched junction bases: 4. Germline-derived CDR1 and CDR2 are KGHSH and LQKENI. The CDR3 loop spans 15 amino acids. This CDR3 is CASSLGTSGENEQFF. The CDR3 DNA follows: TGTGCCAGCTCACTCGGGACTAGCGGGGAGAATGAGCAGTTCTTC.

Comments on this clone: Other DNA sequences in the sample encode the same CDR3. The chain couples TRBV5-1 to TRBJ2-1, with 14 bases matching TRBD2. V shed 4 bases, J shed 4 bases, and the junction held 7 bases outside the gene matches. CDR3 size: 17 residues. Germline V gives CDR1 SGHRS, CDR2 YFSETQ. The CDR3 loop reads CASSPGLAGGLYNEQFF. The CDR3 coding sequence is TGCGCCAGCAGCCCCGGACTAGCGGGGGGCTTATACAATGAGCAGTTCTTC. The full variable domain, in which reference TRBV5-1 and TRBJ2-1 provide the parts outside the CDR3, is KAGVTQTPRYLIKTRGQQVTLSCSPISGHRSVSWYQQTPGQGLQFLFEYFSETQRNKGNFPGRFSGRQFSNSRSEMNVSTLELGDSALYLCASSPGLAGGLYNEQFFGPGTRLTVL.

The chain is built from TRBV6-1 and TRBJ1-6, with D hard to call. V lost 2 bases, J lost 17 bases, and 13 bases lay in between. The CDR3 covers 12 residues. Germline-derived CDR1 and CDR2 are MNHNS and SASEGT. CDR3: CASSESENSFHF. CDR3 coding DNA: TGTGCCAGCAGTGAATCTGAGAATTCCTTCCACTTT.

This chain's CDR3 is CASSVYLTDTQYF. CDR3 nucleotides: TGTGCCAGCAGCGTTTATCTCACAGATACGCAGTATTTT. The V and J genes are TRBV9 and TRBJ2-3; D remains unclear. The CDR3 sequence is 13 residues long. The germline CDR1 and CDR2 sequences are SGDLS and YYNGEE. Trimming stripped 2 bases from V and 2 bases from J, with 6 bases between.